This T cell receptor beta chain was profiled in a study of T cell responses to AZD1222 COVID-19 vaccine. Study results and limitations: The breadth and depth of Spike-specific TCRs increased once two AZD1222 doses had been given. There were mostly white British donors and more females than males, and clonal diversity was possibly underestimated. Of the AZD1222 recipients, only five to seven were seropositive at baseline.

As regards this clone: Its specificity is not known.

V lost 7 bases and J lost 3; bases outside the gene matches: 3. The CDR3 is 13 amino acids. CDR1 MDHEN and CDR2 SYDVKM come from the germline V gene. Sequencing was performed with immunoSEQ multiplex PCR; in TCRdb, only in-frame clones are kept and a portion is missing. This table holds 85,000 to 90,000 clones, under 95% found once. The J gene is TRBJ2-3, the V gene TRBV28; 8 bases are a match to TRBD2. The clonotype originates from an adult in good health. The sequencing here drew on peripheral blood, taken on day 0 of MenACWY control vaccination. In nucleotides, the CDR3 is TGTGCCAGCAAGGCGGGAGGAACAGATACGCAGTATTTT. It translates to CASKAGGTDTQYF.